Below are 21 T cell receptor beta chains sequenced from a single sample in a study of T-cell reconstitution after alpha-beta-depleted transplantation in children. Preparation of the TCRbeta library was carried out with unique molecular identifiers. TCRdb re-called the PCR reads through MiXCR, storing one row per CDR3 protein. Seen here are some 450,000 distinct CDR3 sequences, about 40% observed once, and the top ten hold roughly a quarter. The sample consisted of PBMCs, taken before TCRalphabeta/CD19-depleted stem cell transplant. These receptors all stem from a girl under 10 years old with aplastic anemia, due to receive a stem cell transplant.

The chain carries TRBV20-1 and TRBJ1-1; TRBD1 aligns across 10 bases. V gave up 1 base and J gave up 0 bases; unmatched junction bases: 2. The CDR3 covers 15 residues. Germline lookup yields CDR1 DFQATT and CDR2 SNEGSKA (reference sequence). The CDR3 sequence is CSARGTGGLNTEAFF. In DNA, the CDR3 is TGCAGTGCTAGAGGGACAGGGGGGTTGAACACTGAAGCTTTCTTT.

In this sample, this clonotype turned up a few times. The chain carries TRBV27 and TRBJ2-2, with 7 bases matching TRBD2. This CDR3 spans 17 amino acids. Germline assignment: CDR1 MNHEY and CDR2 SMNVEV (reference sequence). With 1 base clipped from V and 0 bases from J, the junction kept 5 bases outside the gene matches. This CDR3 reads CASSLYRLAANTGELFF. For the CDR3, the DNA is TGTGCCAGCAGTTTATACAGGCTAGCGGCGAACACCGGGGAGCTGTTTTTT.

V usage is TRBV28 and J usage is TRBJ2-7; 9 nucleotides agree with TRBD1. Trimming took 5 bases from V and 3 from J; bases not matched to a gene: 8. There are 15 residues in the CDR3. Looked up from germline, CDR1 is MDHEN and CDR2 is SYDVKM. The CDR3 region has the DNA TGTGCCAGCAGTACTACAGGGGGCCTCTACTACGAGCAGTACTTC. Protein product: CASSTTGGLYYEQYF.

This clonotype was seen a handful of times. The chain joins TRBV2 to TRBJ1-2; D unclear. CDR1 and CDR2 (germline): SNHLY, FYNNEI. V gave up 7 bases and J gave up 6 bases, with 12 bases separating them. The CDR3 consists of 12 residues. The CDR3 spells CASIRISDGYTF. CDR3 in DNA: TGTGCCAGCATACGAATTTCCGATGGCTACACCTTC.

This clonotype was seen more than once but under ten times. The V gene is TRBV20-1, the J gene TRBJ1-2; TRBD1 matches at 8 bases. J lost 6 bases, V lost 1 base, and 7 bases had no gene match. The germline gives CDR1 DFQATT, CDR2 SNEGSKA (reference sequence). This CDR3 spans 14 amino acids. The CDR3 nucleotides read TGCAGTGCTAGAGGAGATCCAGGGGGCGATGGCTACACCTTC. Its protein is CSARGDPGGDGYTF.

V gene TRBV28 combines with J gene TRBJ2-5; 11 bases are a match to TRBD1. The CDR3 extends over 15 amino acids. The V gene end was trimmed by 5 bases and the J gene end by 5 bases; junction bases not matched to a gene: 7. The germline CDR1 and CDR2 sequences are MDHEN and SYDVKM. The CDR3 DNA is TGTGCCAGCAGTCGGGACAGGGGGGAAGAGGAGACCCAGTACTTC. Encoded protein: CASSRDRGEEETQYF. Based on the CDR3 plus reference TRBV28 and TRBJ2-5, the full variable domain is DVKVTQSSRYLVKRTGEKVFLECVQDMDHENMFWYRQDPGLGLRLIYFSYDVKMKEKGDIPEGYSVSREKKERFSLILESASTNQTSMYLCASSRDRGEEETQYFGPGTRLLVL.

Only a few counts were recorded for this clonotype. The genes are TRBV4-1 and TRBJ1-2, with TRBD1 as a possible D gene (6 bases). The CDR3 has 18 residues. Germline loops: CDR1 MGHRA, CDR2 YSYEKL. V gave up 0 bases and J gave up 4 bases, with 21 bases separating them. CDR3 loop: CASSQEGQGNFLGYGYTF. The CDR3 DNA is TGCGCCAGCAGCCAAGAGGGGCAGGGGAATTTTTTAGGCTATGGCTACACCTTC.

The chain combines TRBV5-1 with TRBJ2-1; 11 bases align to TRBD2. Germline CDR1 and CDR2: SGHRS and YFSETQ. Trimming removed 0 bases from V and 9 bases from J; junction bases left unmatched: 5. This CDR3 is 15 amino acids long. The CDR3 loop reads CASSLGLAGWAEQFF. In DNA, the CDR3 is TGCGCCAGCAGCTTGGGACTAGCGGGATGGGCTGAGCAGTTCTTC.

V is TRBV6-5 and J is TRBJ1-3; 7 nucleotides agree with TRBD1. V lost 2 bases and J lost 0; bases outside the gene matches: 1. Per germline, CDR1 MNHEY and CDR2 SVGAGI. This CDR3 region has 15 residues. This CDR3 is CASSYRTGSGNTIYF. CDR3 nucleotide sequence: TGTGCCAGCAGTTACCGGACAGGCTCTGGAAACACCATATATTTT.

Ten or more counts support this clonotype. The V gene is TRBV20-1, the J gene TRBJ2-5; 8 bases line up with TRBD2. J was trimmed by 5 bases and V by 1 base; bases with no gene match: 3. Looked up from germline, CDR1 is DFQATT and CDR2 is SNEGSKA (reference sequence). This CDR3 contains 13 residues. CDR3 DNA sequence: TGCAGTGCTAGAGCGGGAGGGGTGGAGACCCAGTACTTC. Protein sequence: CSARAGGVETQYF.

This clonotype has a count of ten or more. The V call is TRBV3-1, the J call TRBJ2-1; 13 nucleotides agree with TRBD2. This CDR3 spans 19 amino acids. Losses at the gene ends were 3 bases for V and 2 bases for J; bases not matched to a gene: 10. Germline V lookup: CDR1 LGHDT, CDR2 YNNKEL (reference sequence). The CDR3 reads CASSQAIGLAGVTYNEQFF. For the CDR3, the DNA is TGTGCCAGCAGCCAGGCCATCGGACTAGCGGGAGTAACCTACAATGAGCAGTTCTTC.

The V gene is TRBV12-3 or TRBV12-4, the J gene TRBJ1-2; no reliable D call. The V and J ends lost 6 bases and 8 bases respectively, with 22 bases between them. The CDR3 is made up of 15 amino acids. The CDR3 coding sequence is TGTGCCAGCAGGTCGGGGAGGACGGGCGGCAGGGGCTACACCTTC. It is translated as CASRSGRTGGRGYTF.

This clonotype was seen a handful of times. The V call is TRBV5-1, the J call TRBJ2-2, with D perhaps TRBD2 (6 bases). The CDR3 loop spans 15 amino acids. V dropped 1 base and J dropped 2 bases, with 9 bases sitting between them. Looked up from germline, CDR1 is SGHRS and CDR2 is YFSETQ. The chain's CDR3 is CASSLSGTNTGELFF. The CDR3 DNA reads TGCGCCAGCAGCTTGTCCGGGACTAACACCGGGGAGCTGTTTTTT.

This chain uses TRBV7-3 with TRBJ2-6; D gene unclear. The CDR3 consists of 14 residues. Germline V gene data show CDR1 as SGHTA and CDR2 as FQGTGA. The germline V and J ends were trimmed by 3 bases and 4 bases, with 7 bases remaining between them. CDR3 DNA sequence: TGTGCCAGCAGCTTGGGGTGGGGGGCCAACGTCCTGACTTTC. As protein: CASSLGWGANVLTF.

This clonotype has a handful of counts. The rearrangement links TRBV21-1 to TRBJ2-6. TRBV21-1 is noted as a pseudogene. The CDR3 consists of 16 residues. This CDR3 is CASIKTDVSGANVLTF. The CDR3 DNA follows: TGTGCCAGCATCAAAACGGACGTCTCTGGGGCCAACGTCCTGACTTTC.

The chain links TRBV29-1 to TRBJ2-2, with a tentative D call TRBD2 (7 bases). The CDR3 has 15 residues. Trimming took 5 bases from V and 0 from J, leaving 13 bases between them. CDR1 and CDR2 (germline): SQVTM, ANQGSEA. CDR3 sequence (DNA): TGCAGCGTTCGGGGGCTAGCGGCGAACACCGGGGAGCTGTTTTTT. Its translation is CSVRGLAANTGELFF.

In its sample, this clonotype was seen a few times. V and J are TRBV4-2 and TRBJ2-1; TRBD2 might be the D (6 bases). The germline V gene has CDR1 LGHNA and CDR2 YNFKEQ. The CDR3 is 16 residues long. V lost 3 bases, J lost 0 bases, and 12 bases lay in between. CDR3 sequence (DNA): TGTGCCAGCAGCCAGGGTGGCGGGACCTCCTACAATGAGCAGTTCTTC. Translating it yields CASSQGGGTSYNEQFF.

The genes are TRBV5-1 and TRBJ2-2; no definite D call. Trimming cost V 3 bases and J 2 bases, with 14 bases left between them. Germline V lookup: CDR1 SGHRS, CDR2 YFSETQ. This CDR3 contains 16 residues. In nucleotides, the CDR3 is TGCGCCAGCAGCTCATCAGGCCCCGCAAACACCGGGGAGCTGTTTTTT. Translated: CASSSSGPANTGELFF.

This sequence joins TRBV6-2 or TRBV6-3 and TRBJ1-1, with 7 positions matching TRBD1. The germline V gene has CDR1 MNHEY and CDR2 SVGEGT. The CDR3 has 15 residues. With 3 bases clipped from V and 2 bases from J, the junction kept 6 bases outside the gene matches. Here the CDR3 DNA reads TGTGCCAGCAGTTATGCGGGACAGACTAACACTGAAGCTTTCTTT. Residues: CASSYAGQTNTEAFF.

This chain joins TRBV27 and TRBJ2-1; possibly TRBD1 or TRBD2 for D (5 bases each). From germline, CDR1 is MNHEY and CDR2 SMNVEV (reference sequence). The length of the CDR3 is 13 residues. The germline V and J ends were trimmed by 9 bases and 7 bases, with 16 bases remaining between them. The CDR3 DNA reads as TGTGCCAGTGGGACCTCCCTATGGAATGAGCAGTTCTTC. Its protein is CASGTSLWNEQFF.

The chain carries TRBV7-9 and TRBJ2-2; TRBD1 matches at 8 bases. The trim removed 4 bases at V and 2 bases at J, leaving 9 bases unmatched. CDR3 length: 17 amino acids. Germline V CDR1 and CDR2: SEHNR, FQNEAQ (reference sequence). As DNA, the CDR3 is TGTGCCAGCAGCTCATATACGGACAGGGTAAACACCGGGGAGCTGTTTTTT. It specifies CASSSYTDRVNTGELFF. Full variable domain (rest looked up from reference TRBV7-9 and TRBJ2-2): DTGVSQNPRHKITKRGQNVTFRCDPISEHNRLYWYRQTLGQGPEFLTYFQNEAQLEKSRLLSDRFSAERPKGSFSTLEIQRTEQGDSAMYLCASSSYTDRVNTGELFFGEGSRLTVL.